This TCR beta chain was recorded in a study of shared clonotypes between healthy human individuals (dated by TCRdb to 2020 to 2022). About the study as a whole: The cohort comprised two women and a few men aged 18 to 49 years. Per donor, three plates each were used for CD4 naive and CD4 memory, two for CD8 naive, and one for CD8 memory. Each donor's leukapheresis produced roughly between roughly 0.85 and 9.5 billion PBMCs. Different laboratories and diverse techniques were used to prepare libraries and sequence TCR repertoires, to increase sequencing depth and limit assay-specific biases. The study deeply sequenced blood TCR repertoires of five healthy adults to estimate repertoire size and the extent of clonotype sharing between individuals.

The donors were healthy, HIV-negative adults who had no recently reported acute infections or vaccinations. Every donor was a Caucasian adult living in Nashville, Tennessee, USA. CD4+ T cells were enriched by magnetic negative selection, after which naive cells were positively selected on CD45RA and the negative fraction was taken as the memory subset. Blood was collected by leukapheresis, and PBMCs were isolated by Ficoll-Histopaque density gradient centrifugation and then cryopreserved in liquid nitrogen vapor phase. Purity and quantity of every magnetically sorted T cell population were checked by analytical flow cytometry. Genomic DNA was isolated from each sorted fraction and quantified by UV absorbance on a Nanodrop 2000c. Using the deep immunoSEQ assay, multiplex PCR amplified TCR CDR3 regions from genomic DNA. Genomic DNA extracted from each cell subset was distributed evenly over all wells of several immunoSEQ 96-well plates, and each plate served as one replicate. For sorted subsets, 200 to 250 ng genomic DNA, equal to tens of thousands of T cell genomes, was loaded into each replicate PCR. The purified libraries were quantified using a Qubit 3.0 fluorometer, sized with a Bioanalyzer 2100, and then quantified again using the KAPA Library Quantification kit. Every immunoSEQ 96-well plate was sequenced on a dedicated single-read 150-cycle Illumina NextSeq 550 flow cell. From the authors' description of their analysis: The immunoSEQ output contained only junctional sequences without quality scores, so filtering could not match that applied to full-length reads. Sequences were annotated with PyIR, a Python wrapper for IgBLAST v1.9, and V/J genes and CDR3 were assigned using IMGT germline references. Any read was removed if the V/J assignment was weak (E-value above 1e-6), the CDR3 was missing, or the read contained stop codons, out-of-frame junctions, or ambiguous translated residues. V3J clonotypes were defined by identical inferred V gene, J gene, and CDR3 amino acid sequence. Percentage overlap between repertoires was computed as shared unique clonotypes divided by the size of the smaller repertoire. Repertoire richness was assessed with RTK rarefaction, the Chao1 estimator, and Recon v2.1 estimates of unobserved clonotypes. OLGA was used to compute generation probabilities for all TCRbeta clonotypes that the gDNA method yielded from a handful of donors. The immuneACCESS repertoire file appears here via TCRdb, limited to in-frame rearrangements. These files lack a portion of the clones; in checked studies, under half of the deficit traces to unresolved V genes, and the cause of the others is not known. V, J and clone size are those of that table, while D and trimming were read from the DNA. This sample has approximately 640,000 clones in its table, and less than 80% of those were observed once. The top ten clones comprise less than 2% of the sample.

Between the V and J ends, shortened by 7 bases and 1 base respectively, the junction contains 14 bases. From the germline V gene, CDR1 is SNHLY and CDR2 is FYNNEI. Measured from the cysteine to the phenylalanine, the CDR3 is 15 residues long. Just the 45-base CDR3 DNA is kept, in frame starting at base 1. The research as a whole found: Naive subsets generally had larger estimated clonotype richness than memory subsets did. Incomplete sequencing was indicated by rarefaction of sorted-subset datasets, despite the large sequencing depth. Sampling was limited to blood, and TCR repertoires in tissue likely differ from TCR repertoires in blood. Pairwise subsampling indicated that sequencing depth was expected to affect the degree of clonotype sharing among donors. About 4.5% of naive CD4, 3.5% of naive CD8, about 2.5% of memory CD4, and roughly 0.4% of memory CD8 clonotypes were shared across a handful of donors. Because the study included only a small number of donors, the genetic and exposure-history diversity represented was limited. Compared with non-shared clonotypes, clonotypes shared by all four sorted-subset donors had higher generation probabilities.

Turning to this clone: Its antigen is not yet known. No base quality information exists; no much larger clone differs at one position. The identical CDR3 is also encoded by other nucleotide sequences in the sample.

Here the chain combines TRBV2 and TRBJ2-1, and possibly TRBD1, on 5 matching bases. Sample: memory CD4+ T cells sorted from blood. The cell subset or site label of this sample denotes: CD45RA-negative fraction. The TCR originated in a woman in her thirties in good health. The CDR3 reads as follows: CASTLTSGSYNEQFF. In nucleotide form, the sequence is TGTGCCAGCACCCTGACTTCAGGGTCCTACAATGAGCAGTTCTTC.